The next 9 T cell receptor beta chains were all read from a single sample in a study of regulatory T cells in long-lasting Graves disease. Construction of the TCR beta libraries employed iRepertoire HTBI primers in conjunction with Arm-PCR of CDR3 regions. Via MiXCR, TCRdb re-called the multiplex PCR reads, giving one row per CDR3 protein. This sample has about 400,000 distinct CDR3 sequences, with about a fifth found just once. Time point defined: persistent/refractory GD, antithyroid drugs over 5 years with positive TRAb. Generation of the TCR library employed RNA extracted from PBMCs. The specimen comprised peripheral blood mononuclear cells (PBMCs), sampled when the disease was refractory, from a patient treated with antithyroid drugs. These receptors originate from a female donor with Graves disease.

Comments on this clonotype: This may stem from a read error, because a much larger clone lies one nucleotide away. The gene calls are TRBV3-1 and TRBJ2-5, with unresolved D. This CDR3 region has 12 residues. Germline assignment: CDR1 LGHDT and CDR2 YNNKEL (reference sequence). CDR3: CACSQLGETQYF. The CDR3 DNA reads TGTGCCTGCAGCCAATTGGGGGAGACCCAGTACTTC.

In regard to this clonotype: The CDR3 ends on some other residue instead of the conserved phenylalanine or tryptophan, so this is likely a read error. The DNA is omitted, as the CDR3 cannot be located on it reliably, and the CDR3 follows TCRdb's listing. This chain uses TRBV10-3 with TRBJ2-7; the D call TRBD2 from the table was never checked on the DNA. The germline gives CDR1 ENHRY, CDR2 SYGVKD. A total of 13 residues make up the CDR3, ends included. The CDR3 sequence: CATSGLAGGPVVS.

This clonotype appeared a few times. This rearrangement joins TRBV4-3 to TRBJ1-2, with 12 bases fitting TRBD1. CDR3 size: 15 residues. CDR1 is LGHNA, CDR2 YSLEER, per germline. With V trimmed by 3 bases and J by 8 bases, 7 bases remained unmatched. The CDR3 bases are TGCGCCAGCAGCCAGGATCGGGACAGGGGGCGCGGCTACACCTTC. Translation gives CASSQDRDRGRGYTF.

This clonotype occurred a few times. This chain uses TRBV6-1 with TRBJ2-5; no firm D call. The V end was cut by 7 bases, the J end by 1 base, with 16 bases between. CDR1 and CDR2 (germline): MNHNS, SASEGT. CDR3 length equals 15 residues. The DNA for the CDR3 is TGTGCCAGCACCGAAGGGTGGCAAGCCCAAGAGACCCAGTACTTC. It translates to CASTEGWQAQETQYF.

The chain uses TRBV19 and TRBJ1-6; 7 nucleotides agree with TRBD1. Trimming took 6 bases from V and 6 from J; bases not matched to a gene: 5. This CDR3 contains 14 residues. CDR1 and CDR2 (germline): LNHDA, SQIVND (reference sequence). CDR3 nucleotide sequence: TGTGCCAGTAGCCAACAGGGGAGTAATTCACCCCTCCACTTT. This codes for CASSQQGSNSPLHF.

This clonotype was observed at least ten times. The chain is built from TRBV7-2 and TRBJ2-7, with 7 nucleotides matching TRBD1. The CDR3 covers 14 residues. After removal of 5 bases from V and 5 bases from J, the junction contained 9 bases not matched to a gene. CDR1 and CDR2 (germline): SGHTA, FQGNSA. In DNA form, the CDR3 reads TGTGCCAGCAGCACCCGACAGGGTCGGCACGAGCAGTACTTC. Translation: CASSTRQGRHEQYF.

This clonotype was picked up a small number of times. Given a much more abundant clone one base away, this may be a read error. The V and J genes are TRBV20-1 and TRBJ1-5; unclear D gene. Germline V gives CDR1 DFQATT, CDR2 SNEGSKA (reference sequence). The V end was cut by 4 bases, the J end by 1 base, with 5 bases between. This CDR3 has 12 residues. CDR3 in DNA: TGCAGTGCTACAGAGAGCAATCAGCCCCAGCATTTT. As protein: CSATESNQPQHF.

Ten or more counts support this clonotype. The J gene is TRBJ2-7, the V gene TRBV11-2, with D tentatively TRBD1 or TRBD2 (5 bases each). Trimming removed 0 bases at V and 0 bases at J, with 9 bases between. The length of the CDR3 is 15 residues. Germline values: CDR1 SGHAT, CDR2 FQNNGV. CDR3 amino acids: CASSLEGDRSYEQYF. The CDR3 DNA sequence: TGTGCCAGCAGCTTAGAAGGGGACCGCTCCTACGAGCAGTACTTC.

The chain couples TRBV28 to TRBJ2-7, with D possibly matching TRBD2 (5 bases). The CDR3 is made up of 11 amino acids. CDR1 and CDR2 (germline): MDHEN, SYDVKM. Trimming cost V 8 bases and J 10 bases, with 15 bases left between them. The CDR3 region has the DNA TGTGCCAGCTTAGGAGGCGCTGTTCAGTACTTC. Its translation: CASLGGAVQYF.